The source of this TCR beta chain is a study of T cell responses to AZD1222 COVID-19 vaccine. Study details: Pooled samples include second doses given at about 4 or 12 weeks.

Germline CDR1 reads SNHLY; CDR2 reads FYNNEI. Germline trimming cut 3 bases from V and 1 base from J; bases unmatched to any gene: 13. The CDR3 consists of 18 residues. Sequencing used immunoSEQ multiplex PCR; TCRdb keeps in-frame clones, though not all of them. The data show 150,000 or so clones, more than 70% seen once. General study points: Per reports, nearly half of all spike-specific TCRs target regions that are unmutated in variants. Donors were mostly white British, more females; clonal diversity possibly underestimated. After two AZD1222 doses, spike-specific TCR breadth and depth rose versus day 0.

With regard to this clone: Antigen unknown.

This TCR came from an adult in good health. Source: peripheral blood, taken on day 0 of AZD1222 vaccination. J is TRBJ2-7 and V is TRBV2; TRBD1 matches at 9 bases. CDR3 sequence reads: CASSESPHRGQGSYEQYF. The CDR3 DNA reads TGTGCCAGCAGTGAGAGCCCTCACAGGGGGCAAGGATCCTACGAGCAGTACTTC.